The next 32 T cell receptor beta chains were all read from a single sample in a study of technical replicates of blood from four donors. The protocol was immunoSEQ multiplex PCR, while the TCRdb copy is restricted to in-frame clones and leaves out a portion. This sample has more than 90,000 clones, with approximately 96% found just once. Sequencing used T cells isolated from PBMCs. Source of these receptors: a human donor in good health.

V and J are TRBV11-3 and TRBJ1-1, with D uncertain. This CDR3 region has 14 residues. V was cut by 5 bases and J by 0 bases, with 10 bases left in between. The germline V gene encodes CDR1 SGHNT and CDR2 YENEEA. The DNA of the CDR3 is TGTGCCAGCAGCCCAAAGGGAGTGAACACTGAAGCTTTCTTT. This encodes CASSPKGVNTEAFF. The variable domain in full, completed from reference TRBV11-3 and TRBJ1-1, reads EAGVVQSPRYKIIEKKQPVAFWCNPISGHNTLYWYLQNLGQGPELLIRYENEEAVDDSQLPKDRFSAERLKGVDSTLKIQPAELGDSAVYLCASSPKGVNTEAFFGQGTRLTVV.

CDR3 DNA: TGCAGCGTTGAAGATCTGGGCAGGGCCTACAATGAGCAGTTCTTC. Translating gives CSVEDLGRAYNEQFF. The V and J genes are TRBV29-1 and TRBJ2-1; the D gene is possibly TRBD1 (5 bases). Germline lookup yields CDR1 SQVTM and CDR2 ANQGSEA. The length of the CDR3 is 15 residues. Trimming took off 0 bases at V and 2 bases at J, with 11 bases between the two ends.

The CDR3 sequence is CASSTDRGSGELFF. CDR3 nucleotide sequence: TGTGCCAGTAGTACAGACAGGGGATCCGGGGAGCTGTTTTTT. The rearrangement joins TRBV19 to TRBJ2-2; 8 nucleotides agree with TRBD1. The ends lost 4 bases at V and 6 bases at J; junction bases unmatched: 4. The CDR3 loop spans 14 amino acids. Per germline, CDR1 LNHDA and CDR2 SQIVND (reference sequence).

This chain joins TRBV5-1 and TRBJ1-6; D ambiguous. The germline V gene encodes CDR1 SGHRS and CDR2 YFSETQ. The V gene lost 0 bases and the J gene lost 15 bases, with 13 bases spanning the gap. The CDR3 loop spans 13 amino acids. The CDR3 sequence is CASSLAGRADLHF. For the CDR3, the DNA is TGCGCCAGCAGCTTGGCCGGGAGGGCTGACCTCCACTTT.

V usage is TRBV13 and J usage is TRBJ2-3; 12 positions match TRBD2. Germline assignment: CDR1 PRHDT and CDR2 FYEKMQ (reference sequence). Germline trimming cut 4 bases from V and 2 bases from J; bases unmatched to any gene: 7. The CDR3 covers 17 residues. The CDR3 bases are TGTGCCAGCAGCTCCCGACTAGCGGGGGTCCACACAGATACGCAGTATTTT. Translating gives CASSSRLAGVHTDTQYF.

This clone has a single count. The chain links TRBV9 to TRBJ2-1, with 16 nucleotides matching TRBD2. CDR1 and CDR2 (germline): SGDLS, YYNGEE. The CDR3 is made up of 18 amino acids. The J segment lost 5 bases and the V segment lost 0 bases, leaving 5 bases of the junction unmatched. This chain's CDR3 is CASSVEGLAGGRDNEQFF. The CDR3 DNA follows: TGTGCCAGCAGCGTAGAGGGACTAGCGGGGGGGCGGGACAATGAGCAGTTCTTC.

The chain links TRBV13 to TRBJ2-5, with D hard to call. The CDR3 has 12 residues. In germline, CDR1 is PRHDT, CDR2 FYEKMQ (reference sequence). The V end was cut by 4 bases, the J end by 1 base, with 4 bases between. For the CDR3, the DNA is TGTGCCAGCAGCTCGGGCCAAGAGACCCAGTACTTC. It codes for CASSSGQETQYF.

The chain joins TRBV7-3 to TRBJ2-3, with 7 bases matching TRBD1. The CDR3 is made up of 15 amino acids. V trimming: 5 bases; J trimming: 1 base; junction bases outside the gene matches: 6. Germline V gene data show CDR1 as SGHTA and CDR2 as FQGTGA. The CDR3 here is CASSPKGTGTDTQYF. CDR3 DNA: TGTGCCAGCAGCCCCAAGGGGACAGGCACAGATACGCAGTATTTT.

This chain uses TRBV7-9 with TRBJ2-7; D possibly corresponds to TRBD2 (7 bases). CDR1 and CDR2 from the germline V gene are SEHNR and FQNEAQ (reference sequence). V was trimmed by 4 bases and J by 6 bases, leaving 19 bases between them. The CDR3 totals 15 residues. The CDR3 nucleotides read TGTGCCAGCAGCTCTCTAGGGGGGGCCCTCGGCGAGCAGTACTTC. Translated, it gives CASSSLGGALGEQYF.

The CDR3 reads CASSQEGTKLFF. For the CDR3, the DNA is TGTGCCAGCAGCCAAGAGGGGACTAAATTGTTCTTC. The J gene is TRBJ2-1, the V gene TRBV4-2; 7 bases are a match to TRBD2. The V segment lost 0 bases and the J segment 15 bases; nucleotides outside the gene matches: 5. The CDR3 contains 12 residues. Germline-derived CDR1 and CDR2 are LGHNA and YNFKEQ.

This chain uses TRBV12-1 with TRBJ1-5; TRBD1 is the table's D call, not checked against the DNA. TRBV12-1 is a pseudogene locus. The CDR3 runs 18 residues. The CDR3 DNA follows: TGTGCCAGCAGCTTCCTCGCCGGGACAGGAAAAATCAATCAGCCCCAGCATTTT. This encodes CASSFLAGTGKINQPQHF.

The CDR3 reads CASTRTGHKNTEAFF. The CDR3 coding sequence is TGTGCCAGTACCCGGACGGGACACAAAAACACTGAAGCTTTCTTT. The chain uses TRBV19 and TRBJ1-1, with a possible D match to TRBD1 (6 bases). V lost 7 bases, J lost 2 bases, and 17 bases lay in between. Germline CDR1 and CDR2: LNHDA and SQIVND (reference sequence). This CDR3 spans 15 amino acids. Full variable domain (remainder filled in from reference TRBV19 and TRBJ1-1): DGGITQSPKYLFRKEGQNVTLSCEQNLNHDAMYWYRQDPGQGLRLIYYSQIVNDFQKGDIAEGYSVSREKKESFPLTVTSAQKNPTAFYLCASTRTGHKNTEAFFGQGTRLTVV.

V usage is TRBV11-2 and J usage is TRBJ2-7; 7 bases are a match to TRBD1. The V gene end was trimmed by 6 bases and the J gene end by 2 bases; junction bases not matched to a gene: 4. Looked up from germline, CDR1 is SGHAT and CDR2 is FQNNGV. The length of the CDR3 is 13 residues. CDR3 sequence (DNA): TGTGCCAGCAGTCCCGGACAGGCCTACGAGCAGTACTTC. Protein: CASSPGQAYEQYF.

The chain is built from TRBV19 and TRBJ2-4, with no clear D. CDR1 is LNHDA, CDR2 SQIVND, per germline (reference sequence). Trimming shortened V by 1 base and J by 0 bases, and 4 bases separated the two germline ends. This CDR3 comprises 14 residues. The CDR3 sequence is CASSIGLAKNIQYF. For the CDR3, the DNA is TGTGCCAGTAGTATAGGTCTAGCCAAAAACATTCAGTACTTC. Full variable domain (outside the CDR3, taken from reference TRBV19 and TRBJ2-4): DGGITQSPKYLFRKEGQNVTLSCEQNLNHDAMYWYRQDPGQGLRLIYYSQIVNDFQKGDIAEGYSVSREKKESFPLTVTSAQKNPTAFYLCASSIGLAKNIQYFGAGTRLSVL.

The V gene is TRBV19, the J gene TRBJ1-1; perhaps TRBD1 as D (6 bases). V gave up 6 bases and J gave up 0 bases, with 11 bases separating them. CDR3 length: 14 amino acids. Looked up from germline, CDR1 is LNHDA and CDR2 is SQIVND (reference sequence). DNA for the CDR3: TGTGCCAGTAGAAGTCAGGGGCTGAACACTGAAGCTTTCTTT. Residues: CASRSQGLNTEAFF.

This rearrangement joins TRBV15 to TRBJ2-7; 8 nucleotides agree with TRBD2. The germline gives CDR1 LNHNV, CDR2 YYDKDF (reference sequence). This CDR3 has 16 residues. V gave up 0 bases and J gave up 5 bases; unmatched junction bases: 9. The CDR3 bases are TGTGCCACCAGCAGAGACATATTCGGGAGGGCCGACGAGCAGTACTTC. Translating it yields CATSRDIFGRADEQYF.

This rearrangement joins TRBV5-4 to TRBJ2-5, with TRBD1 identical over 9 bases. CDR3 length: 16 amino acids. The ends lost 0 bases at V and 1 base at J; junction bases unmatched: 4. The germline CDR1 and CDR2 sequences are SGHNT and YYREEE (reference sequence). The chain's CDR3 is CASSLAMTGGQETQYF. CDR3 nucleotides: TGTGCCAGCAGCTTGGCAATGACAGGGGGCCAAGAGACCCAGTACTTC.

The chain joins TRBV28 to TRBJ1-2, with TRBD1 as a possible D gene (6 bases). The CDR3 totals 14 residues. Germline V gives CDR1 MDHEN, CDR2 SYDVKM. With 7 bases removed from V and 5 bases from J, the gap between germline ends came to 17 bases. The CDR3 protein is CASMGNRADYGYTF. CDR3 coding DNA: TGTGCCAGCATGGGGAACAGGGCCGATTATGGCTACACCTTC.

The chain couples TRBV30 to TRBJ2-2, with 8 bases aligning to TRBD2. The CDR3 covers 14 residues. Germline V lookup: CDR1 GTSNPN, CDR2 SVGIG (reference sequence). J gave up 3 bases and V 5 bases, and 5 bases lay outside the gene matches. The CDR3 bases are TGTGCCTGGCCGGGGGGGGGATACACCGGGGAGCTGTTTTTT. Translation: CAWPGGGYTGELFF. The full variable domain, its missing parts supplied by reference TRBV30 and TRBJ2-2, is SQTIHQWPATLVQPVGSPLSLECTVEGTSNPNLYWYRQAAGRGLQLLFYSVGIGQISSEVPQNLSASRPQDRQFILSSKKLLLSDSGFYLCAWPGGGYTGELFFGEGSRLTVL.

The chain recombines TRBV27 with TRBJ1-5; the D gene is possibly TRBD1 (5 bases). The germline V gene has CDR1 MNHEY and CDR2 SMNVEV (reference sequence). Trimming removed 5 bases from V and 5 bases from J, with 13 bases in between. This CDR3 spans 14 amino acids. This CDR3 reads CASSPQGRDQPQHF. DNA of the CDR3: TGTGCCAGCAGTCCCCAGGGTCGAGATCAGCCCCAGCATTTT.

This chain connects TRBV28 to TRBJ2-1; 11 bases match TRBD2. Trimming removed 6 bases from V and 4 bases from J; junction bases left unmatched: 2. From germline, CDR1 is MDHEN and CDR2 SYDVKM. This CDR3 spans 14 amino acids. The CDR3 sequence is CASRTSGRYNEQFF. The CDR3 region has the DNA TGTGCCAGCAGAACTAGCGGGAGATACAATGAGCAGTTCTTC.

This chain uses TRBV28 with TRBJ2-7; D remains ambiguous. Germline CDR1 and CDR2: MDHEN and SYDVKM. The V end lost 3 bases, the J end lost 3 bases, and 6 bases lay between the germline ends. The CDR3 spans 12 residues. CDR3 amino acids: CASSFGYYEQYF. DNA of the CDR3: TGTGCCAGCAGTTTCGGGTACTACGAGCAGTACTTC.

This clone was detected only a few times. This sequence joins TRBV2 and TRBJ1-2; 8 positions match TRBD1. V shed 5 bases, J shed 8 bases, and the junction held 7 bases outside the gene matches. The CDR3 length is 13 residues. CDR1 is SNHLY and CDR2 is FYNNEI in the germline V gene. In DNA, the CDR3 is TGTGCCAGCAGTCCGGACAGGGAGCACGGCTACACCTTC. Encoded protein: CASSPDREHGYTF.

This clone was recorded once. This chain joins TRBV5-4 and TRBJ2-3, with 8 bases fitting TRBD1. In germline, CDR1 is SGHNT, CDR2 YYREEE (reference sequence). The trim removed 2 bases at V and 5 bases at J, leaving 1 base unmatched. There are 13 residues in the CDR3. CDR3 DNA: TGTGCCAGCAGCTTTACAGGGGGAGATACGCAGTATTTT. Its protein is CASSFTGGDTQYF.

V usage is TRBV21-1 and J usage is TRBJ1-2; the DNA was not used to check the table's D call, TRBD1. TRBV21-1 has pseudogene status. This CDR3 contains 15 residues. In nucleotides, the CDR3 is TGTGCCAGCAGCAAAGGTGGACACCCGAACTATGGCTACACCTTC. It translates to CASSKGGHPNYGYTF.

J is TRBJ2-7 and V is TRBV4-1; D possibly corresponds to TRBD1 (6 bases). V lost 6 bases to trimming and J lost 1 base, with 16 bases between them. The CDR3 sequence is 15 residues long. CDR1 is MGHRA, CDR2 YSYEKL, per germline. CDR3 DNA: TGCGCCAGCAGTCATAGGGTAGGGGGTTCCTACGAGCAGTACTTC. This codes for CASSHRVGGSYEQYF.

The gene calls are TRBV4-1 and TRBJ2-3; TRBD2 might be the D (5 bases). CDR1 MGHRA and CDR2 YSYEKL come from the germline V gene. CDR3 length: 16 residues. Trimming cost V 6 bases and J 2 bases, with 18 bases left between them. CDR3 coding DNA: TGCGCCAGCAGACCGGGGTTCCTTTCCCACACAGATACGCAGTATTTT. It translates to CASRPGFLSHTDTQYF.

The J gene is TRBJ1-6, the V gene TRBV28, with a tentative D call TRBD1 (6 bases). Deletions cut 2 bases from V and 4 bases from J, with 9 bases between. Germline CDR1 MDHEN, CDR2 SYDVKM. CDR3 length equals 15 residues. Here the CDR3 DNA reads TGTGCCAGCAGTTTACGAACAGGGTATAATTCACCCCTCCACTTT. Translated: CASSLRTGYNSPLHF.

The chain carries TRBV7-9 and TRBJ2-7, with 9 positions matching TRBD1. The CDR3 is 15 residues long. Looked up from germline, CDR1 is SEHNR and CDR2 is FQNEAQ (reference sequence). The ends lost 6 bases at V and 4 bases at J; junction bases unmatched: 10. CDR3 DNA: TGTGCCAGCAGGAGGTCCGGGACAGGGTTTTACGAGCAGTACTTC. Encoded protein: CASRRSGTGFYEQYF.

The chain links TRBV28 to TRBJ1-4, with D possibly TRBD1 on 6 matching bases. CDR1 MDHEN and CDR2 SYDVKM come from the germline V gene. V lost 5 bases to trimming and J lost 1 base, with 17 bases between them. This CDR3 comprises 17 residues. The CDR3 DNA follows: TGTGCCAGCAGTGGGCTGACAGGATCAGTAACTAATGAAAAACTGTTTTTT. Residues: CASSGLTGSVTNEKLFF.

The chain links TRBV19 to TRBJ2-3, with 8 bases fitting TRBD2. V gave up 5 bases and J gave up 0 bases; unmatched junction bases: 10. CDR1 LNHDA and CDR2 SQIVND come from the germline V gene (reference sequence). This CDR3 is built from 17 residues. The CDR3 DNA is TGTGCCAGTAGTCCCTACCGTTTAGCGGGAAGCACAGATACGCAGTATTTT. It codes for CASSPYRLAGSTDTQYF.

The chain joins TRBV18 to TRBJ1-5; a weak D match, TRBD1 (6 bases). Germline lookup yields CDR1 KGHSH and CDR2 LQKENI. V was trimmed by 6 bases and J by 3 bases, leaving 15 bases between them. CDR3 length equals 15 residues. CDR3 DNA: TGTGCCAGCTCCCAAGGGGGGGCTTCCAATCAGCCCCAGCATTTT. Translating gives CASSQGGASNQPQHF.